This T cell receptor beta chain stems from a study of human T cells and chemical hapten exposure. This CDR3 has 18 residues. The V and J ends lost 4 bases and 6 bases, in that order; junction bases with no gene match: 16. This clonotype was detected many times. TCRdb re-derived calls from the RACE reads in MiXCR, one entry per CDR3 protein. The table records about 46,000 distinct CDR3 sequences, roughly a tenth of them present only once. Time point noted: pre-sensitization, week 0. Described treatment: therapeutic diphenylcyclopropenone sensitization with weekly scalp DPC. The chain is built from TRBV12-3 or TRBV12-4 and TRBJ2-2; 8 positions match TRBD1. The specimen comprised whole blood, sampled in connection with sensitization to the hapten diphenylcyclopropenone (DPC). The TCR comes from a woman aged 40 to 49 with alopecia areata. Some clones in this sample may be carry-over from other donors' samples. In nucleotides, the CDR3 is TGTGCCAGCAGTTCTAAATTTATGGACAGGGTATGGGCCGGGGAGCTGTTTTTT. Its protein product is CASSSKFMDRVWAGELFF.